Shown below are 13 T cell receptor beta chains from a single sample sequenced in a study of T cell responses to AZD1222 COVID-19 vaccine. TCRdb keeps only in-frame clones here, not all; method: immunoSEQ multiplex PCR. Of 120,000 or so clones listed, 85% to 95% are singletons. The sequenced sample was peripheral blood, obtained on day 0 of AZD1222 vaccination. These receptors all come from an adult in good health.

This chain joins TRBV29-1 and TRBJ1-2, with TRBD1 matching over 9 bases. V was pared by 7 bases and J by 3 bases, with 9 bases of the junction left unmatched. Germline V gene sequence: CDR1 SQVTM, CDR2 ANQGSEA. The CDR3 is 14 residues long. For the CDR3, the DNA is TGCAGCGCCCGGACAGGGGAATTGCACTATGGCTACACCTTC. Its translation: CSARTGELHYGYTF.

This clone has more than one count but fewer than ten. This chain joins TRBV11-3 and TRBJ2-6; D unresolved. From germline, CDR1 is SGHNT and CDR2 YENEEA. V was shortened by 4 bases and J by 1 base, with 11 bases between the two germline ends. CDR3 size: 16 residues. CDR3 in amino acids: CASSSRSGSGANVLTF. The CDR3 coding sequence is TGTGCCAGCAGCTCAAGGTCTGGATCTGGGGCCAACGTCCTGACTTTC.

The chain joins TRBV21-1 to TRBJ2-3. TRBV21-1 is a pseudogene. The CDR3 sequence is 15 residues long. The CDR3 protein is CASSKEQRNWNTQYF. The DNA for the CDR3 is TGTGCCAGCAGCAAAGAACAACGTAATTGGAATACGCAGTATTTT.

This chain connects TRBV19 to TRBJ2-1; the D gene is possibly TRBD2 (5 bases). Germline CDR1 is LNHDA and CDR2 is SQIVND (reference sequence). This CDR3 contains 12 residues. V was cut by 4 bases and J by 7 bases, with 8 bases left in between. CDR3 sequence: CASSRERNEQFF. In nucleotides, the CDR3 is TGTGCCAGTAGTAGGGAGCGGAATGAGCAGTTCTTC.

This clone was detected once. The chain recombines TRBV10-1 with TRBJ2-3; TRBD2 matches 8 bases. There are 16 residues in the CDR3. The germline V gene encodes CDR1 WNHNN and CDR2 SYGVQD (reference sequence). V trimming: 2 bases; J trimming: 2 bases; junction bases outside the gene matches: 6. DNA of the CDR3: TGCGCCAGCAGTGAGATCAAGCGGGGGTACACAGATACGCAGTATTTT. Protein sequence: CASSEIKRGYTDTQYF.

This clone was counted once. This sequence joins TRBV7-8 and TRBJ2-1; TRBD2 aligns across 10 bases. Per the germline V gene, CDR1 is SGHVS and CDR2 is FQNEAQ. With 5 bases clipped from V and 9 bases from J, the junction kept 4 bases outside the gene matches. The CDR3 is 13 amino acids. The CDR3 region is CASSARTSGEQFF. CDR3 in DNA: TGTGCCAGCAGCGCTCGGACTAGCGGTGAGCAGTTCTTC.

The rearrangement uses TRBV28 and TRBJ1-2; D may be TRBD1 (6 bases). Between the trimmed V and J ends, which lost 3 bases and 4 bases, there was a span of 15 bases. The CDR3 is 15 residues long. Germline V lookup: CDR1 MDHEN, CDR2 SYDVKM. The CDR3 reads CASSLAEQGTYGYTF. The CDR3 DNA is TGTGCCAGCAGTTTGGCGGAACAGGGAACCTATGGCTACACCTTC.

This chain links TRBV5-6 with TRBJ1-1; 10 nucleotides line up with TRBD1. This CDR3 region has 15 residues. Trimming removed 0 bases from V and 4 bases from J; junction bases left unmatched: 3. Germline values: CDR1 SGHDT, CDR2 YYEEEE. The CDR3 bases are TGTGCCAGCAGCTTGGGAAGGACAGGGGGCACTGAAGCTTTCTTT. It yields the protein CASSLGRTGGTEAFF.

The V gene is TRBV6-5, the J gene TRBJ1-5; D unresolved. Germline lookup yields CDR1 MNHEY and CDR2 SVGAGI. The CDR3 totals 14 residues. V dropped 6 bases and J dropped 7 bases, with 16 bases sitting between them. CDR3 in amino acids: CASRLSELGQPQHF. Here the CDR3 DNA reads TGTGCCAGCAGGCTCTCCGAGTTGGGGCAGCCCCAGCATTTT.

The DNA of the CDR3 is TGTGCCAGCAGTTTATTGGGGTCCGAAAAACTGTTTTTT. This sequence encodes CASSLLGSEKLFF. The V call is TRBV27, the J call TRBJ1-4; D gene uncertain. The CDR3 totals 13 residues. Germline CDR1 and CDR2: MNHEY and SMNVEV (reference sequence). V lost 1 base and J lost 8, with 8 bases in between.

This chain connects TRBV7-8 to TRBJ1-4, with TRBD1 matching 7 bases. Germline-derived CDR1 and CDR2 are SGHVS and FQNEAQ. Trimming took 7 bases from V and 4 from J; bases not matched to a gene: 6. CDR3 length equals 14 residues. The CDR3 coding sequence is TGTGCCAGCACCGTCCGGGACAGTAATGAAAAACTGTTTTTT. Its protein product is CASTVRDSNEKLFF.

CDR3 nucleotide sequence: TGTGCCAGCAGCCTTGTTAACTATGGCTACACCTTC. This codes for CASSLVNYGYTF. The chain couples TRBV14 to TRBJ1-2; no definite D call. CDR1 and CDR2 from the germline V gene are SGHDN and FVKESK. The CDR3 contains 12 residues. Trimming stripped 4 bases from V and 1 base from J, with 4 bases between. The variable domain in full, with the rest retrieved from reference TRBV14 and TRBJ1-2, is EAGVTQFPSHSVIEKGQTVTLRCDPISGHDNLYWYRRVMGKEIKFLLHFVKESKQDESGMPNNRFLAERTGGTYSTLKVQPAELEDSGVYFCASSLVNYGYTFGSGTRLTVV.

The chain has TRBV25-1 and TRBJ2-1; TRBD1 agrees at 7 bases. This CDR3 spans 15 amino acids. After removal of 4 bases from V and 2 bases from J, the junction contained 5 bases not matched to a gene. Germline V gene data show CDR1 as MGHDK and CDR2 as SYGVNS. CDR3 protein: CASSGQGIAYNEQFF. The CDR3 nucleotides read TGTGCCAGCAGTGGACAGGGAATCGCCTACAATGAGCAGTTCTTC.